This section outlines one TCR beta chain sequence together with its context. This CDR3 comprises 15 residues. Germline V CDR1 and CDR2: LGHNA, YSLEER. V was pared by 0 bases and J by 0 bases, with 8 bases between. Authors' methods: The assay estimated nucleated cells by amplifying reference gene primers. Libraries were prepared by immunoSEQ multiplex PCR; TCRdb keeps only in-frame clonotypes and omits some of them. Clonal size and the V and J genes are those of that table, whereas D and trimming came from the DNA. The sample contains around 190,000 clones, more than 75% of which appear only once. The sample is drawn from a study of blood T cell repertoires in COVID-19.

Sequencing was done on a sample of peripheral blood. The rearrangement links TRBV4-3 to TRBJ1-2, with D hard to call. The clonotype was recovered from a woman aged 45-59 years with active or convalescent COVID-19. The CDR3 is CASSQDQAANYGYTF. The DNA of the CDR3 is TGCGCCAGCAGCCAAGATCAGGCAGCTAACTATGGCTACACCTTC.